The next 32 T cell receptor beta chains were all read from a single sample in a study of beta chain features in type 1 diabetes. Expressed TCRB transcripts were sequenced, since all the RNA that had been isolated was reverse transcribed. Here immunoSEQ multiplex PCR was the method, and the copy in TCRdb shows in-frame clones only, minus some. The table lists over 300,000 clones, approximately 8% of them singletons. Sequencing was done on a sample of central memory CD4+ T cells from blood. The source of these receptors is a young woman in good health.

This clone was counted a few times. The gene calls are TRBV2 and TRBJ1-2; 7 bases map to TRBD1. From germline, CDR1 is SNHLY and CDR2 FYNNEI. The CDR3 covers 13 residues. J lost 2 bases, V lost 11 bases, and 8 bases had no gene match. The CDR3 DNA follows: TGTGCCTGCCAACAGGGGAGGAACTATGGCTACACCTTC. Translating gives CACQQGRNYGYTF.

The J gene is TRBJ2-5, the V gene TRBV10-3; 9 bases match TRBD2. V was pared by 4 bases and J by 3 bases, with 6 bases of the junction left unmatched. Germline CDR1 reads ENHRY; CDR2 reads SYGVKD. CDR3 length equals 15 residues. The CDR3 protein is CAISGLAAQKETQYF. Written as DNA, the CDR3 is TGTGCCATCAGTGGACTAGCGGCACAGAAAGAGACCCAGTACTTC.

In its sample, this clone was seen many times. This chain uses TRBV2 with TRBJ2-3; no definite D call. The CDR3 runs to 14 residues. Trimming shortened V by 6 bases and J by 0 bases, and 10 bases separated the two germline ends. Germline CDR1 and CDR2: SNHLY and FYNNEI. CDR3 residues: CASSQVASTDTQYF. Written as DNA, the CDR3 is TGTGCCAGCAGCCAGGTGGCTAGCACAGATACGCAGTATTTT.

This clone was seen a few times. The chain combines TRBV28 with TRBJ2-7, with 7 bases that match TRBD1. The germline gives CDR1 MDHEN, CDR2 SYDVKM. J lost 4 bases, V lost 10 bases, and 13 bases had no gene match. The CDR3 consists of 14 residues. DNA for the CDR3: TGTGCCACCAAAATCGGGACAGCCCAGTACGAGCAGTACTTC. It encodes CATKIGTAQYEQYF.

The J gene is TRBJ2-7, the V gene TRBV7-8; 8 nucleotides align to TRBD1. This CDR3 region has 14 residues. Germline V gene sequence: CDR1 SGHVS, CDR2 FQNEAQ. Germline trimming cut 0 bases from V and 2 bases from J; bases unmatched to any gene: 0. The CDR3 reads CASSLARGPYEQYF. DNA for the CDR3: TGTGCCAGCAGCTTAGCCAGGGGGCCCTACGAGCAGTACTTC. Drawing the rest from reference TRBV7-8 and TRBJ2-7, the complete variable domain is GAGVSQSPRYKVAKRGQDVALRCDPISGHVSLFWYQQALGQGPEFLTYFQNEAQLDKSGLPSDRFFAERPEGSVSTLKIQRTQQEDSAVYLCASSLARGPYEQYFGPGTRLTVT.

CDR3 in amino acids: CASSLAAGWTEAFF. CDR3 DNA sequence: TGTGCCAGCAGCTTAGCCGCAGGGTGGACTGAAGCTTTCTTT. This sequence joins TRBV7-2 and TRBJ1-1; D possibly corresponds to TRBD1 (5 bases). Germline V gene data show CDR1 as SGHTA and CDR2 as FQGNSA. V shed 0 bases and J shed 5 bases, with 10 bases lying between them. This CDR3 is built from 14 residues.

The genes are TRBV6-5 and TRBJ2-7, with D possibly TRBD2 on 6 matching bases. In germline, CDR1 is MNHEY, CDR2 SVGAGI. The CDR3 is made up of 12 amino acids. V gave up 6 bases and J gave up 4 bases, with 10 bases separating them. CDR3: CASRDYPYEQYF. The CDR3 coding sequence is TGTGCCAGCAGGGACTATCCTTACGAGCAGTACTTC.

The V and J genes are TRBV4-1 and TRBJ1-4; no reliable D call. Germline V lookup: CDR1 MGHRA, CDR2 YSYEKL. The CDR3 spans 15 residues. V lost 0 bases and J lost 8, with 13 bases in between. The chain's CDR3 is CASSQDRPPGEKLFF. Here the CDR3 DNA reads TGCGCCAGCAGCCAAGATCGGCCCCCGGGCGAAAAACTGTTTTTT.

This clone has at least ten counts. This rearrangement joins TRBV7-9 to TRBJ2-5, with D possibly being TRBD1 (6 bases). Germline-derived CDR1 and CDR2 are SEHNR and FQNEAQ (reference sequence). CDR3 size: 14 residues. Trimming shortened V by 7 bases and J by 3 bases, and 15 bases separated the two germline ends. This CDR3 is CASNLGQEEETQYF. CDR3 bases: TGTGCCAGCAATCTGGGACAAGAGGAAGAGACCCAGTACTTC.

This clone was seen a few times. The chain uses TRBV7-9 and TRBJ2-7; TRBD2 agrees at 8 bases. The V and J ends lost 3 bases and 6 bases, in that order; junction bases with no gene match: 7. Germline V gene sequence: CDR1 SEHNR, CDR2 FQNEAQ (reference sequence). The CDR3 loop spans 14 amino acids. CDR3 in DNA: TGTGCCAGCAGCTTGCTTGCGGGAGGAGGCGAGCAGTACTTC. It translates to CASSLLAGGGEQYF.

The rearrangement joins TRBV11-2 to TRBJ2-3; D remains ambiguous. The V gene lost 5 bases and the J gene lost 6 bases, with 12 bases spanning the gap. The CDR3 is made up of 13 amino acids. CDR1 is SGHAT and CDR2 is FQNNGV in the germline V gene. CDR3 DNA sequence: TGTGCCAGCAGCACCACGATGGTCGATACGCAGTATTTT. This sequence encodes CASSTTMVDTQYF.

This sequence joins TRBV18 and TRBJ2-1; 8 bases align to TRBD2. V lost 4 bases to trimming and J lost 7 bases; unmatched junction nucleotides: 9. Germline V gene data show CDR1 as KGHSH and CDR2 as LQKENI. This CDR3 is 15 amino acids long. This chain's CDR3 is CASSLGGTRINEQFF. In DNA, the CDR3 is TGTGCCAGCTCACTGGGCGGGACTAGAATAAATGAGCAGTTCTTC.

This chain connects TRBV29-1 to TRBJ2-1; possibly TRBD1 or TRBD2 for D (5 bases each). This CDR3 has 16 amino acids. Deletions cut 6 bases from V and 0 bases from J, with 18 bases between. CDR1 and CDR2 from the germline V gene are SQVTM and ANQGSEA. CDR3 in DNA: TGCAGCGTACTCGGGGCCCGACAGCACTCCTACAATGAGCAGTTCTTC. As protein: CSVLGARQHSYNEQFF.

The chain combines TRBV6-5 with TRBJ2-7; D not certain. The germline V and J ends were trimmed by 3 bases and 2 bases, with 14 bases remaining between them. The CDR3 sequence is 15 residues long. Germline V gives CDR1 MNHEY, CDR2 SVGAGI. CDR3 protein: CASSYMHAPPYEQYF. In DNA form, the CDR3 reads TGTGCCAGCAGTTATATGCACGCGCCTCCCTACGAGCAGTACTTC.

CDR3 loop: CASSSPGVFRGYGYTF. CDR3 DNA: TGTGCCAGCAGTTCCCCTGGGGTTTTTAGGGGCTATGGCTACACCTTC. This sequence joins TRBV28 and TRBJ1-2; D is perhaps TRBD1 (5 bases). Germline V gives CDR1 MDHEN, CDR2 SYDVKM. V was pared by 4 bases and J by 4 bases, with 19 bases between. CDR3 length equals 16 residues.

The CDR3 nucleotides are TGCAGTGCTAGTTCCGGGACCGAGCAGTACTTC. Translated: CSASSGTEQYF. The chain employs TRBV20-1 and TRBJ2-7, with D tentatively TRBD1 or TRBD2 (5 bases each). V gave up 3 bases and J gave up 6 bases, with 9 bases separating them. This CDR3 comprises 11 residues. CDR1 and CDR2 from the germline V gene are DFQATT and SNEGSKA (reference sequence).

The sample holds a few counts of this clone. CDR3 loop: CASSYGLPPETQYF. For the CDR3, the DNA is TGTGCCAGCAGTTACGGGCTCCCTCCGGAGACCCAGTACTTC. The chain employs TRBV6-5 and TRBJ2-5; no reliable D call. The ends were cut back, 2 bases at V and 5 bases at J, with 12 bases in the middle. This CDR3 spans 14 amino acids. The germline gives CDR1 MNHEY, CDR2 SVGAGI.

This clone was detected ten times or more. V is TRBV4-1 and J is TRBJ1-1; D gene ambiguous. Germline V CDR1 and CDR2: MGHRA, YSYEKL. This CDR3 is 13 amino acids long. Trimming took off 4 bases at V and 1 base at J, with 7 bases between the two ends. This CDR3 is CASSRFRNTEAFF. Here the CDR3 DNA reads TGCGCCAGCAGCCGCTTTCGGAACACTGAAGCTTTCTTT.

V gene TRBV6-5 combines with J gene TRBJ2-6, with D unclear. The V gene lost 5 bases and the J gene lost 0 bases, with 5 bases spanning the gap. Germline CDR1 is MNHEY and CDR2 is SVGAGI. The CDR3 is 14 residues long. CDR3 loop: CASSKDSGANVLTF. The CDR3 nucleotides read TGTGCCAGCAGTAAAGACTCTGGGGCCAACGTCCTGACTTTC.

This clone was recorded a few times. V gene TRBV4-3 combines with J gene TRBJ2-4, with TRBD2 matching 8 bases. V lost 0 bases, J lost 7 bases, and 8 bases stayed unmatched. Germline CDR1 and CDR2: LGHNA and YSLEER. The CDR3 totals 16 residues. DNA for the CDR3: TGCGCCAGCAGCCAAGACATTAGCGGGACCTGGAACATTCAGTACTTC. Translating it yields CASSQDISGTWNIQYF.

This clone showed up many times. This chain links TRBV19 with TRBJ2-1; 13 nucleotides match TRBD2. The germline V gene has CDR1 LNHDA and CDR2 SQIVND (reference sequence). This CDR3 spans 18 amino acids. J lost 4 bases, V lost 3 bases, and 9 bases had no gene match. The CDR3 sequence: CASSIGLAGVWGYNEQFF. As DNA, the CDR3 is TGTGCCAGTAGTATTGGACTAGCGGGAGTTTGGGGATACAATGAGCAGTTCTTC.

The chain recombines TRBV7-3 with TRBJ1-2; a possible D gene is TRBD1 (5 bases). The CDR3 contains 15 residues. The V end was cut by 5 bases, the J end by 7 bases, with 20 bases between. Germline CDR1 SGHTA, CDR2 FQGTGA. CDR3 sequence reads: CASSRDSTDTFGYTF. As DNA, the CDR3 is TGTGCCAGCAGCCGAGACAGCACAGACACCTTTGGCTACACCTTC.

This clone appeared many times. The rearrangement joins TRBV10-3 to TRBJ2-2; D uncertain. The V end was cut by 8 bases, the J end by 0 bases, with 13 bases between. The germline CDR1 and CDR2 sequences are ENHRY and SYGVKD. This CDR3 spans 15 amino acids. CDR3 in amino acids: CAIGAPVTNTGELFF. For the CDR3, the DNA is TGTGCCATCGGAGCGCCAGTTACGAACACCGGGGAGCTGTTTTTT.

V usage is TRBV18 and J usage is TRBJ1-2; TRBD1 might be the D (6 bases). Trimming cost V 2 bases and J 4 bases, with 11 bases left between them. Germline CDR1 and CDR2: KGHSH and LQKENI. There are 14 residues in the CDR3. In nucleotides, the CDR3 is TGTGCCAGCTCACCATCCACAGGGCTCTATGGCTACACCTTC. Translation gives CASSPSTGLYGYTF.

The CDR3: CASSSGQGKVDTEAFF. The DNA for the CDR3 is TGTGCCAGCAGTTCCGGACAGGGCAAAGTGGACACTGAAGCTTTCTTT. The genes are TRBV28 and TRBJ1-1; 8 bases are a match to TRBD1. The germline V gene encodes CDR1 MDHEN and CDR2 SYDVKM. This CDR3 is built from 16 residues. Trimming removed 4 bases from V and 3 bases from J; junction bases left unmatched: 10.

This clone came up a few times. This rearrangement joins TRBV7-2 to TRBJ1-4; D uncertain. This CDR3 comprises 13 residues. V gave up 0 bases and J gave up 1 base, with 0 bases separating them. In germline, CDR1 is SGHTA, CDR2 FQGNSA. CDR3 amino acids: CASSLATNEKLFF. CDR3 bases: TGTGCCAGCAGCTTAGCAACTAATGAAAAACTGTTTTTT. Looking up the rest from reference TRBV7-2 and TRBJ1-4 gives the full variable domain: GAGVSQSPSNKVTEKGKDVELRCDPISGHTALYWYRQSLGQGLEFLIYFQGNSAPDKSGLPSDRFSAERTGGSVSTLTIQRTQQEDSAVYLCASSLATNEKLFFGSGTQLSVL.

This clone has only a few counts. The chain combines TRBV5-6 with TRBJ2-1; 8 bases map to TRBD1. J gave up 10 bases and V 3 bases, and 6 bases lay outside the gene matches. Germline V gene lookup returns CDR1 SGHDT and CDR2 YYEEEE. The CDR3 has 13 amino acids. CDR3 residues: CASSSLQGDEQFF. The DNA for the CDR3 is TGTGCCAGCAGCTCCCTACAGGGGGACGAGCAGTTCTTC.

The chain carries TRBV7-8 and TRBJ2-2; no clear D gene. The V end was cut by 2 bases, the J end by 3 bases, with 7 bases between. Germline V CDR1 and CDR2: SGHVS, FQNEAQ. The CDR3 runs 14 residues. CDR3 sequence: CASSLLGDTGELFF. The CDR3 DNA follows: TGTGCCAGCAGCTTACTTGGGGACACCGGGGAGCTGTTTTTT.

The gene calls are TRBV6-6 and TRBJ2-5; D gene uncertain. This CDR3 has 11 residues. CDR1 is MNHNY, CDR2 SVGAGI, per germline (reference sequence). Trimming took off 9 bases at V and 5 bases at J, with 10 bases between the two ends. The CDR3 reads CASCIGETQYF. In nucleotides, the CDR3 is TGTGCCAGTTGTATAGGGGAGACCCAGTACTTC.

In its sample, this clone was seen a few times. The chain uses TRBV29-1 and TRBJ2-5, with TRBD1 identical over 9 bases. The J segment lost 1 base and the V segment lost 4 bases, leaving 7 bases of the junction unmatched. This CDR3 has 15 residues. Germline V gene sequence: CDR1 SQVTM, CDR2 ANQGSEA. The CDR3: CSVVPGQGSQETQYF. The CDR3 coding sequence is TGCAGCGTTGTCCCTGGACAGGGGAGCCAAGAGACCCAGTACTTC.

This clone occurred a few times. The rearrangement joins TRBV28 to TRBJ2-1; D might be TRBD1 (5 bases). Germline-derived CDR1 and CDR2 are MDHEN and SYDVKM. The CDR3 consists of 15 residues. Trimming removed 2 bases from V and 2 bases from J, with 10 bases in between. CDR3 amino acids: CASSLTGNPYNEQFF. The CDR3, as DNA: TGTGCCAGCAGTTTAACAGGTAACCCCTACAATGAGCAGTTCTTC.

This clone was recorded a few times. The rearrangement joins TRBV7-2 to TRBJ2-1; D not resolved. Germline CDR1 and CDR2: SGHTA and FQGNSA. V was shortened by 4 bases and J by 5 bases, with 12 bases between the two germline ends. The CDR3 is 14 residues long. CDR3 residues: CASSSFGPNNEQFF. The CDR3 nucleotides read TGTGCCAGCAGCTCGTTTGGTCCGAACAATGAGCAGTTCTTC.